This T cell receptor (beta chain) originates from a study of blood T cell repertoires in COVID-19. Data came from immunoSEQ multiplex PCR; TCRdb stores just in-frame clones and leaves some out. The repertoire consists of around 190,000 clones, with 75% to 80% occurring once and the leading ten covering around 8.1%. The V gene's germline CDR1 is SGHRS and CDR2 YFSETQ. V gave up 0 bases and J gave up 4 bases; unmatched junction bases: 6. This CDR3 is 16 amino acids long. Sequencing used peripheral blood. The chain employs TRBV5-1 and TRBJ1-3, with TRBD1 matching 8 bases. The TCR comes from a woman in her forties or fifties with active or convalescent COVID-19. CDR3 amino acids: CASSLGPRTGGNTIYF. The CDR3 coding sequence is TGCGCCAGCAGCTTGGGCCCCCGGACAGGGGGAAACACCATATATTTT.